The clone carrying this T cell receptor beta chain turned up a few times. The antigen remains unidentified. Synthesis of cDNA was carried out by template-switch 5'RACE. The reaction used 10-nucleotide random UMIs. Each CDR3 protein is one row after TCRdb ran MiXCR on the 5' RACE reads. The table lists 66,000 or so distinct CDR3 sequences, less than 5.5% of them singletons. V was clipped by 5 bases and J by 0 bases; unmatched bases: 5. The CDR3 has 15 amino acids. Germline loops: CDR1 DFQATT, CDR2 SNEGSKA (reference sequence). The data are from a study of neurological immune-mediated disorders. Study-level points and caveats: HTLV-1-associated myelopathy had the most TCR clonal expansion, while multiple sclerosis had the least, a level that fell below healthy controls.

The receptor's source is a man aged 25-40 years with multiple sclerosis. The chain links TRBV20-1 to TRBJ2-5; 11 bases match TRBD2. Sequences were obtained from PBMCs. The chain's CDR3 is CSALAGGTYQETQYF. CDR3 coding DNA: TGCAGTGCTCTAGCGGGGGGCACGTACCAAGAGACCCAGTACTTC.